Listed below are T cell receptor beta chains from one sample, sequenced in a study of blood T cell repertoires in COVID-19. The repertoire was sequenced with immunoSEQ multiplex PCR; TCRdb's copy has only in-frame clones and lacks some. The table has around 25,000 clones, roughly nine tenths seen once. The sample comprised peripheral blood. The receptors derive from a man in his 70s with acute or convalescent COVID-19. CDR3s include the opening cysteine and the closing phenylalanine or tryptophan. Fields, in order: J gene, V gene, clone size, D gene, CDR3 length, CDR3 protein, CDR3 DNA. A D gene is named only where the DNA matches it firmly. Rows may omit the clone size; those that give it use once, few, many or a size class.

TRBJ2-7 TRBV28 - - 14 CASSFQVNSYEQYF TGTGCCAGCAGTTTTCAGGTTAACTCCTACGAGCAGTACTTC
TRBJ1-6 TRBV27 - - 19 CASSLTAGAGGFDNSPLHF TGTGCCAGCAGTTTAACAGCCGGGGCGGGGGGCTTTGATAATTCACCCCTCCACTTT
TRBJ2-3 TRBV5-8 - - 15 CASSSGQLLTDTQYF TGTGCCAGCAGCTCGGGTCAACTCCTCACAGATACGCAGTATTTT
TRBJ2-2 TRBV5-4 - - 14 CASSLAVNTGELFF TGTGCCAGCAGCTTGGCTGTGAACACCGGGGAGCTGTTTTTT
TRBJ2-3 TRBV7-3 - TRBD2 15 CASSLRGAPTDTQYF TGTGCCAGCAGCTTGCGGGGGGCCCCCACAGATACGCAGTATTTT
TRBJ2-1 TRBV5-1 - TRBD2 16 CASRLAGGQGYNEQFF TGCGCCAGCAGACTAGCGGGGGGGCAAGGCTACAATGAGCAGTTCTTC
TRBJ2-3 TRBV9 - - 14 CASSVTDQGDTQYF TGTGCCAGCAGCGTAACGGATCAGGGGGATACGCAGTATTTT
TRBJ2-3 TRBV5-1 - TRBD2 16 CASSLTSGRRTDTQYF TGCGCCAGCAGCTTGACTAGCGGGAGGAGGACAGATACGCAGTATTTT
TRBJ2-1 TRBV19 - TRBD2 16 CASSLNGGVTYNEQFF TGTGCCAGTAGTCTAAACGGGGGGGTCACCTACAATGAGCAGTTCTTC
TRBJ2-1 TRBV5-4 - - 15 CASTSEGKSYNEQFF TGTGCCAGCACTTCGGAGGGAAAATCATACAATGAGCAGTTCTTC
TRBJ1-3 TRBV4-2 - TRBD1 21 CASSQVRRASGTALSGNTIYF TGTGCCAGCAGCCAAGTCAGGAGGGCATCCGGGACAGCTCTCTCTGGAAACACCATATATTTT
TRBJ2-3 TRBV28 - TRBD2 16 CASSSQGAGVTDTQYF TGTGCCAGCAGTTCGCAGGGTGCGGGGGTCACAGATACGCAGTATTTT
TRBJ2-1 TRBV10-3 - TRBD2 15 CAISRTSGSHNEQFF TGTGCCATCAGCAGGACTAGCGGGAGCCACAATGAGCAGTTCTTC
TRBJ2-3 TRBV29-1 - - 14 CSVPLLGARDTQYF TGCAGCGTCCCGTTACTGGGGGCGCGGGATACGCAGTATTTT
TRBJ2-7 TRBV2 - - 13 CASSEEDSHEQYF TGTGCCAGCAGTGAGGAAGACTCCCACGAGCAGTACTTC
TRBJ1-3 TRBV21-1 few - 14 CARGKGGDGNTIYF TGTGCCAGGGGAAAAGGAGGCGATGGAAACACCATATATTTT
TRBJ2-1 TRBV3-1/TRBV3-2 - TRBD1 15 CASSQEGQGANEQFF TGTGCCAGCAGCCAGGAGGGACAGGGGGCCAATGAGCAGTTCTTC
TRBJ2-1 TRBV5-1 - TRBD2 16 CASSRTTSGGADEQFF TGCGCCAGCAGTCGGACGACTAGCGGGGGGGCCGATGAGCAGTTCTTC
TRBJ1-1 TRBV11-2 - - 14 CASTPGGRFTEAFF TGTGCCAGCACCCCGGGGGGCAGGTTCACTGAAGCTTTCTTT
TRBJ2-3 TRBV30 - TRBD2 14 CAWVAGGGTDTQYF TGTGCCTGGGTAGCGGGGGGGGGCACAGATACGCAGTATTTT
TRBJ1-2 TRBV4-1 - - 12 CASSQGTYGYTF TGCGCCAGCAGCCAAGGGACTTATGGCTACACCTTC
TRBJ2-5 TRBV18 - TRBD2 14 CASSPGTTQETQYF TGTGCCAGCTCACCCGGGACTACCCAAGAGACCCAGTACTTC
TRBJ2-2 TRBV19 - TRBD2 15 CASSPSGVNTGELFF TGTGCCAGTTCCCCTAGCGGGGTAAACACCGGGGAGCTGTTTTTT
TRBJ2-7 TRBV5-6 - - 12 CASSLWGREQYF TGTGCCAGCAGCTTGTGGGGGCGCGAGCAGTACTTC
TRBJ2-3 TRBV27 - TRBD2 18 CASSLTSGSASSADTQYF TGTGCCAGCAGTCTGACTAGCGGGAGCGCCTCGAGTGCAGATACGCAGTATTTT
TRBJ2-3 TRBV3-1/TRBV3-2 few TRBD1 16 CASSPPGQGFTDTQYF TGTGCCAGCAGCCCCCCGGGACAGGGATTCACAGATACGCAGTATTTT
TRBJ2-2 TRBV29-1 once TRBD1 15 CSVRPDRGGTGELFF TGCAGCGTTAGGCCGGACAGGGGGGGAACCGGGGAGCTGTTTTTT
TRBJ2-7 TRBV30 - - 12 CAWGKGLLEQYF TGTGCCTGGGGGAAGGGACTGCTGGAGCAGTACTTC
TRBJ2-7 TRBV27 - TRBD2 17 CASSSLGLAGVSYEQYF TGTGCCAGCAGCTCCCTGGGACTAGCGGGAGTCAGCTACGAGCAGTACTTC
TRBJ2-7 TRBV19 - TRBD1 14 CASSPWTGSYEQYF TGTGCCAGTAGTCCCTGGACAGGATCCTACGAGCAGTACTTC
TRBJ2-1 TRBV4-1 - TRBD2 19 CASSQEGLAGAVALGEQFF TGCGCCAGCAGCCAAGAGGGACTAGCGGGAGCAGTGGCCTTAGGTGAGCAGTTCTTC
TRBJ1-2 TRBV21-1 - - 18 CASSKGGQGYDNGHGYTF TGTGCCAGCAGCAAAGGGGGACAGGGGTACGATAATGGGCATGGCTACACCTTC
TRBJ2-7 TRBV7-9 - TRBD2 15 CASSPLSGSSYEQYF TGTGCCAGCAGTCCTCTGAGCGGGAGCTCCTACGAGCAGTACTTC
TRBJ2-7 TRBV5-1 - TRBD1 14 CASSYRQGNYEQYF TGCGCCAGCAGTTATCGACAGGGGAACTACGAGCAGTACTTC
TRBJ2-3 TRBV24-1 - TRBD2 16 CATSTSGRATTDTQYF TGTGCCACCAGCACCAGCGGGAGGGCCACCACAGATACGCAGTATTTT
TRBJ2-1 TRBV11-2 once TRBD1 14 CASSPLTGSNEQFF TGTGCCAGCAGCCCCTTGACAGGGAGTAATGAGCAGTTCTTC
TRBJ1-4 TRBV18 - - 14 CASSPGTQDEKLFF TGTGCCAGCTCACCAGGAACTCAGGATGAAAAACTGTTTTTT
TRBJ1-2 TRBV28 - TRBD1 14 CASSRTGGLYGYTF TGTGCCAGCAGTAGGACAGGGGGCCTCTATGGCTACACCTTC
TRBJ1-6 TRBV10-3 once - 12 CAISQDNSPLHF TGTGCCATCAGTCAGGATAATTCACCCCTCCACTTT
TRBJ2-3 TRBV10-2 - TRBD2 16 CASSESRGGGTDTQYF TGCGCCAGCAGTGAGTCGCGCGGGGGGGGTACAGATACGCAGTATTTT
TRBJ1-2 TRBV5-1 - - 12 CASRLEAYGYTF TGCGCCAGCAGGCTGGAGGCCTATGGCTACACCTTC
TRBJ2-6 TRBV7-3 once TRBD1 18 CASSLRAGTGAGANVLTF TGTGCCAGCAGCTTAAGGGCCGGGACAGGAGCGGGGGCCAACGTCCTGACTTTC
TRBJ2-5 TRBV2 - TRBD2 16 CASSGPSGTSGETQYF TGTGCCAGCAGTGGCCCTTCCGGGACTAGCGGGGAGACCCAGTACTTC
TRBJ2-1 TRBV25-1 - TRBD2 15 CASSDGGRAGSEQFF TGTGCCAGCAGTGATGGCGGGAGGGCCGGAAGCGAGCAGTTCTTC
TRBJ2-2 TRBV7-2 once - 13 CASSLSRTGELFF TGTGCCAGCAGCTTATCCAGGACCGGGGAGCTGTTTTTT
TRBJ2-5 TRBV19 once - 16 CASSQYGAGPGETQYF TGTGCCAGTAGTCAGTATGGTGCAGGGCCGGGAGAGACCCAGTACTTC